Presented here are 20 T cell receptor beta chains from one specimen sequenced in a study of T-cell reconstitution after alpha-beta-depleted transplantation in children. Unique molecular identifiers were built into the TCRbeta library. TCRdb fed the PCR reads into MiXCR, producing one record per CDR3 protein. This sample has around 94,000 distinct CDR3 sequences, with under 7% found just once. Sequenced material: PBMCs, mostly from graft donor cells, taken 60 days after TCRalphabeta/CD19-depleted stem cell transplant. The source of these receptors is a female patient aged 2-9 years who had a stem cell transplant for Fanconi anemia, so the T cells may come from the graft donor.

The rearrangement links TRBV18 to TRBJ2-1, with D possibly matching TRBD2 (5 bases). The CDR3 extends over 19 amino acids. The germline gives CDR1 KGHSH, CDR2 LQKENI. The V gene lost 1 base and the J gene lost 6 bases, with 25 bases spanning the gap. The CDR3 region is CASSPLARFRRGKSNEQFF. Here the CDR3 DNA reads TGTGCCAGCTCACCACTAGCCCGGTTTCGCCGGGGAAAATCCAATGAGCAGTTCTTC.

This clonotype was seen only a few times. The chain uses TRBV6-4 and TRBJ2-7, with a tentative D call TRBD2 (5 bases). The CDR3 length is 17 residues. The germline V gene encodes CDR1 MRHNA and CDR2 SNTAGT. The ends were cut back, 5 bases at V and 3 bases at J, with 23 bases in the middle. This chain's CDR3 is CASSNVATNAGDYEQYF. The DNA for the CDR3 is TGTGCCAGCAGTAACGTAGCGACTAATGCCGGGGACTACGAGCAGTACTTC.

This clonotype came up many times. The V call is TRBV19, the J call TRBJ2-1; 11 nucleotides align to TRBD2. Trimming removed 2 bases from V and 0 bases from J; junction bases left unmatched: 9. Germline CDR1 and CDR2: LNHDA and SQIVND (reference sequence). The CDR3 sequence is 19 residues long. The CDR3 sequence: CASSITASGRISSYNEQFF. Written as DNA, the CDR3 is TGTGCCAGTAGTATAACGGCTAGCGGGAGGATCAGCTCCTACAATGAGCAGTTCTTC.

This clonotype was counted between two and nine times. The chain links TRBV20-1 to TRBJ1-5; 8 positions agree with TRBD1. The trim removed 3 bases at V and 6 bases at J, leaving 7 bases unmatched. This CDR3 has 14 amino acids. Germline V gene data show CDR1 as DFQATT and CDR2 as SNEGSKA (reference sequence). The CDR3 region has the DNA TGCAGTGCTAGCACGCAGGGGGCGGTTCAGCCCCAGCATTTT. Translating gives CSASTQGAVQPQHF.

This clonotype appeared many times. This sequence joins TRBV28 and TRBJ2-7; 10 bases agree with TRBD2. J was trimmed by 5 bases and V by 5 bases; bases with no gene match: 9. Germline-derived CDR1 and CDR2 are MDHEN and SYDVKM. The CDR3 length is 15 residues. The CDR3 region has the DNA TGTGCCAGCAGTCTTCTAGCGGGAGTGGGCAACGAGCAGTACTTC. It is translated as CASSLLAGVGNEQYF.

In this sample, this clonotype turned up many times. V gene TRBV4-2 combines with J gene TRBJ2-3; D remains unclear. From germline, CDR1 is LGHNA and CDR2 YNFKEQ. V lost 1 base and J 2 bases, leaving 13 bases between the germline ends. The CDR3 runs 16 residues. CDR3 bases: TGTGCCAGCAGCCAAGCCATAGGGCAGATCACAGATACGCAGTATTTT. This codes for CASSQAIGQITDTQYF.

This clonotype was picked up many times. The chain couples TRBV7-3 to TRBJ1-1, with no clear D. Per germline, CDR1 SGHTA and CDR2 FQGTGA. The ends were cut back, 1 base at V and 3 bases at J, with 6 bases in the middle. The CDR3 is made up of 13 amino acids. As DNA, the CDR3 is TGTGCCAGCAGCTTAAGGGAAGACACTGAAGCTTTCTTT. Amino acid sequence: CASSLREDTEAFF.

This clonotype came up many times. V is TRBV20-1 and J is TRBJ2-1; D remains unclear. Trimming pared 3 bases from V and 0 bases from J, leaving 18 bases between. Per germline, CDR1 DFQATT and CDR2 SNEGSKA (reference sequence). The CDR3 is made up of 17 amino acids. The CDR3 sequence: CSARDRKGLVSYNEQFF. The CDR3 DNA is TGCAGTGCTAGGGATCGAAAAGGGCTGGTCTCCTACAATGAGCAGTTCTTC.

This clonotype was observed many times. This chain uses TRBV29-1 with TRBJ2-7, with 14 bases matching TRBD2. J was trimmed by 12 bases and V by 6 bases; bases with no gene match: 10. This CDR3 has 13 residues. The germline V gene has CDR1 SQVTM and CDR2 ANQGSEA. The CDR3 sequence: CSVTQGTSGRSYF. In DNA form, the CDR3 reads TGCAGCGTCACACAGGGGACTAGCGGGAGATCGTACTTC.

This clonotype has only a few counts. The chain recombines TRBV15 with TRBJ1-2; maybe TRBD1 (6 bases). CDR3 length equals 15 residues. Per the germline V gene, CDR1 is LNHNV and CDR2 is YYDKDF (reference sequence). Trimming stripped 0 bases from V and 2 bases from J, with 10 bases between. CDR3 amino acids: CATSRDRTANYGYTF. In DNA, the CDR3 is TGTGCCACCAGCAGAGATCGGACAGCGAACTATGGCTACACCTTC.

This clonotype appeared a few times. This sequence joins TRBV9 and TRBJ2-3; 8 bases match TRBD2. V lost 2 bases and J lost 4; bases outside the gene matches: 6. This CDR3 comprises 15 residues. Looked up from germline, CDR1 is SGDLS and CDR2 is YYNGEE. CDR3 DNA: TGTGCCAGCAGCGTCGGGGGGGCCTTCGCAGATACGCAGTATTTT. This encodes CASSVGGAFADTQYF.

This clonotype was recorded at least ten times. This chain links TRBV18 with TRBJ2-3; D possibly corresponds to TRBD2 (6 bases). The V end lost 3 bases, the J end lost 2 bases, and 21 bases lay between the germline ends. CDR1 is KGHSH and CDR2 is LQKENI in the germline V gene. The CDR3 length is 18 residues. The CDR3 reads CASSPRLARGWDTDTQYF. CDR3 coding DNA: TGTGCCAGCTCACCCCGTTTAGCGCGGGGTTGGGACACAGATACGCAGTATTTT.

This clonotype was counted many times. The rearrangement joins TRBV19 to TRBJ2-7, with D perhaps assigned TRBD1 or TRBD2 (5 bases each). CDR1 is LNHDA and CDR2 is SQIVND in the germline V gene (reference sequence). Trimming took off 6 bases at V and 2 bases at J, with 11 bases between the two ends. The length of the CDR3 is 13 residues. The CDR3 DNA sequence: TGTGCCAGTAGCCGGGGACGGACCTACGAGCAGTACTTC. It specifies CASSRGRTYEQYF. The entire variable domain, with the rest obtained from reference TRBV19 and TRBJ2-7, is as follows: DGGITQSPKYLFRKEGQNVTLSCEQNLNHDAMYWYRQDPGQGLRLIYYSQIVNDFQKGDIAEGYSVSREKKESFPLTVTSAQKNPTAFYLCASSRGRTYEQYFGPGTRLTVT.

This clonotype has at least ten counts. V is TRBV27 and J is TRBJ2-5; 7 nucleotides agree with TRBD1. The CDR3 has 16 residues. With V trimmed by 5 bases and J by 0 bases, 9 bases remained unmatched. From germline, CDR1 is MNHEY and CDR2 SMNVEV (reference sequence). DNA of the CDR3: TGTGCCAGCAGTCGACAGGGCGGTGCGTACCAAGAGACCCAGTACTTC. Amino acid sequence: CASSRQGGAYQETQYF.

This clonotype has a count of ten or more. V gene TRBV5-6 combines with J gene TRBJ2-3; D may be TRBD2 (5 bases). This CDR3 is built from 15 residues. The germline V and J ends were trimmed by 4 bases and 0 bases, with 12 bases remaining between them. Germline V lookup: CDR1 SGHDT, CDR2 YYEEEE. The CDR3 protein is CASSIRRTSTDTQYF. DNA for the CDR3: TGTGCCAGCAGCATAAGACGGACTAGCACAGATACGCAGTATTTT.

V and J are TRBV20-1 and TRBJ2-3; D gene uncertain. CDR1 is DFQATT, CDR2 SNEGSKA, per germline (reference sequence). The CDR3 covers 13 residues. V was cut by 2 bases and J by 2 bases, with 8 bases left in between. CDR3 bases: TGCAGTGCTAGAAAAGTCCACACAGATACGCAGTATTTT. Translated: CSARKVHTDTQYF.

This clonotype was seen many times. V is TRBV5-1 and J is TRBJ2-2, with 7 nucleotides matching TRBD2. J gave up 4 bases and V 1 base, and 7 bases lay outside the gene matches. The CDR3 runs to 16 residues. The germline V gene has CDR1 SGHRS and CDR2 YFSETQ. This CDR3 is CASSLPGTTSTGELFF. The CDR3 DNA follows: TGCGCCAGCAGCTTGCCCGGGACTACGTCCACCGGGGAGCTGTTTTTT.

This clonotype has ten or more counts. V is TRBV20-1 and J is TRBJ2-1; weak D call: TRBD2 (6 bases). V lost 6 bases and J 7 bases, leaving 19 bases between the germline ends. The germline gives CDR1 DFQATT, CDR2 SNEGSKA (reference sequence). CDR3 length: 14 amino acids. The CDR3 loop is CSANDPGRDNEQFF. The CDR3 DNA reads TGCAGTGCCAACGATCCCGGGAGAGATAATGAGCAGTTCTTC.

The V call is TRBV20-1, the J call TRBJ1-4; no clear D gene. Trimming took off 3 bases at V and 6 bases at J, with 14 bases between the two ends. This CDR3 has 14 amino acids. CDR1 DFQATT and CDR2 SNEGSKA come from the germline V gene (reference sequence). CDR3 residues: CSASQGIVDEKLFF. CDR3 nucleotides: TGCAGTGCTAGCCAAGGGATTGTGGATGAAAAACTGTTTTTT.

DNA for the CDR3: TGTGCCAGCAGTTATGGCCCATGGGATGGCTACACCTTC. Residues: CASSYGPWDGYTF. The V call is TRBV12-3 or TRBV12-4, the J call TRBJ1-2, with no clear D. This CDR3 has 13 residues. V was clipped by 4 bases and J by 6 bases, with 12 bases between them.